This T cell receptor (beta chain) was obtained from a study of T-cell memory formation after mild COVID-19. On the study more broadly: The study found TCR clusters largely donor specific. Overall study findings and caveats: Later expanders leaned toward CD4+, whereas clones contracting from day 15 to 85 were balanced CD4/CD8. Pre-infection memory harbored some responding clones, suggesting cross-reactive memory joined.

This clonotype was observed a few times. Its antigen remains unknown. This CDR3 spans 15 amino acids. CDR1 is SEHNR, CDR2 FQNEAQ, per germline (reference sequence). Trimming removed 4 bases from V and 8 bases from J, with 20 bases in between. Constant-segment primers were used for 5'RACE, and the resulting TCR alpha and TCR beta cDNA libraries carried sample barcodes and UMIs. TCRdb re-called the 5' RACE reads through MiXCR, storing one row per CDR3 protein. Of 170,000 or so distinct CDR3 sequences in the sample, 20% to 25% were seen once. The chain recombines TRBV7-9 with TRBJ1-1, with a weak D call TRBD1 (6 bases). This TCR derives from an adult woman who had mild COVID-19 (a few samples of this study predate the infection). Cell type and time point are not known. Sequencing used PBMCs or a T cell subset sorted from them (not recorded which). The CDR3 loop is CASSSPRTVGPEAFF. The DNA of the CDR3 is TGTGCCAGCAGCTCTCCGAGGACAGTCGGTCCGGAAGCTTTCTTT.